Listed here are 5 T cell receptor beta chains from one sample, sequenced in a study of OX40 agonist ivuxolimab in advanced cancers. Assay used: immunoSEQ multiplex PCR; TCRdb lists only in-frame clones, some missing. The profile covers 65,000 to 85,000 clones, with roughly 89% appearing a single time and over 0.55% taken by the ten largest. The sample was CD4+ or CD8+ T cells sorted from blood, taken in a trial of the OX40 agonist ivuxolimab. These receptors came from an adult with an advanced solid tumor such as melanoma, head and neck, liver or kidney cancer.

This rearrangement joins TRBV7-2 to TRBJ2-5, with 9 bases identical to TRBD2. The CDR3 is made up of 15 amino acids. CDR1 is SGHTA and CDR2 is FQGNSA in the germline V gene. After removal of 5 bases from V and 2 bases from J, the junction contained 6 bases not matched to a gene. The DNA for the CDR3 is TGTGCCAGCAGCACTAGCGGGCCGACTCAAGAGACCCAGTACTTC. Translated, it gives CASSTSGPTQETQYF.

The chain recombines TRBV9 with TRBJ1-2; TRBD1 matches 7 bases. Germline V lookup: CDR1 SGDLS, CDR2 YYNGEE. The CDR3 contains 15 residues. J was trimmed by 5 bases and V by 3 bases; bases with no gene match: 10. Here the CDR3 reads CASSGGQPSPYGYTF. The CDR3 DNA reads as TGTGCCAGCAGCGGGGGACAGCCCTCACCTTATGGCTACACCTTC.

As DNA, the CDR3 is TGTGCCAGCAGCTTAGTCCCAGATACGCAGTATTTT. Protein: CASSLVPDTQYF. The rearrangement uses TRBV7-9 and TRBJ2-3; D uncertain. V shed 1 base and J shed 4 bases, with 3 bases lying between them. The CDR3 sequence is 12 residues long. The germline V gene encodes CDR1 SEHNR and CDR2 FQNEAQ (reference sequence).

The chain has TRBV5-6 and TRBJ2-4; no definite D call. Germline V gene sequence: CDR1 SGHDT, CDR2 YYEEEE. The CDR3 covers 11 residues. V dropped 3 bases and J dropped 11 bases, with 9 bases sitting between them. CDR3 coding DNA: TGTGCCAGCAGCTCCGGACCTTTTCAGTACTTC. Translated: CASSSGPFQYF.

The rearrangement links TRBV7-2 to TRBJ2-3, with 13 bases fitting TRBD2. V dropped 1 base and J dropped 2; count of bases not matched to a gene: 3. The germline CDR1 and CDR2 sequences are SGHTA and FQGNSA. The CDR3 spans 17 residues. CDR3: CASSLETSGGATDTQYF. Written as DNA, the CDR3 is TGTGCCAGCAGCTTAGAAACTAGCGGGGGGGCCACAGATACGCAGTATTTT.